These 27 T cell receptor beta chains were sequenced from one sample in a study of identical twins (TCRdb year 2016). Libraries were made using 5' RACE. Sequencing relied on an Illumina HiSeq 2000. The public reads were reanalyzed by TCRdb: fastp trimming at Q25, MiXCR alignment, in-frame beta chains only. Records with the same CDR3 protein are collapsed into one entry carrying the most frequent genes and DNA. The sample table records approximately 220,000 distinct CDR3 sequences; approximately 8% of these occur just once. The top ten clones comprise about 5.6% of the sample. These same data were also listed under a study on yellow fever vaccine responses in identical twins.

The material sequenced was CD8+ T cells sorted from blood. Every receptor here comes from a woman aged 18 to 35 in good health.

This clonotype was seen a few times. The CDR3 region is CSASRSPSSYEQYV. The DNA of the CDR3 is TGCAGTGCCAGCCGGTCCCCGAGCTCCTACGAGCAGTACGTC. The chain has TRBV20-1 and TRBJ2-7, with unresolved D. V was clipped by 6 bases and J by 0 bases, with 15 bases between them. This CDR3 comprises 14 residues. Germline CDR1 is DFQATT and CDR2 is SNEGSKA (reference sequence).

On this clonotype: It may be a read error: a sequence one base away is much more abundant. DNA of the CDR3: TGTGCCAGCAACAAGCGGGGGCCAGTCTATGAGCAGTTCTTC. This encodes CASNKRGPVYEQFF. The gene calls are TRBV7-9 and TRBJ2-1, with 8 bases lining up with TRBD2. CDR3 length: 14 amino acids. V lost 7 bases, J lost 8 bases, and 10 bases stayed unmatched. The V gene's germline CDR1 is SEHNR and CDR2 FQNEAQ (reference sequence). Full variable domain (outside the CDR3, taken from reference TRBV7-9 and TRBJ2-1): DTGVSQNPRHKITKRGQNVTFRCDPISEHNRLYWYRQTLGQGPEFLTYFQNEAQLEKSRLLSDRFSAERPKGSFSTLEIQRTEQGDSAMYLCASNKRGPVYEQFFGPGTRLTVL.

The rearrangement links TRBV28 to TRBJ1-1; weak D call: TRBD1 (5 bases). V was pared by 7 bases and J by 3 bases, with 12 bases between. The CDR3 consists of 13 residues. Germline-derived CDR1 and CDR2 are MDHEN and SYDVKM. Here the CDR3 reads CASIPLGDTEAFF. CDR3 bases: TGTGCCAGCATCCCCTTAGGGGACACTGAAGCTTTCTTT.

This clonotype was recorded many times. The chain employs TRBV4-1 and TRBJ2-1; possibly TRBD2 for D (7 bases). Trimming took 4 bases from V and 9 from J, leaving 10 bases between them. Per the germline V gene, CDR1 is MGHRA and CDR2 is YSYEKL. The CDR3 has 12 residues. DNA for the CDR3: TGCGCCAGCAGCCTCGCGGGGGCTGAGCAGTTCTTC. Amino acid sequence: CASSLAGAEQFF.

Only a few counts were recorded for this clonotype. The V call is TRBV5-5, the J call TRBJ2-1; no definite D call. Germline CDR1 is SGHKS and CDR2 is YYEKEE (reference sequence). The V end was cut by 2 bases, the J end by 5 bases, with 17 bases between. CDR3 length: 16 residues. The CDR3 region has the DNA TGTGCCAGCAGCTTAGATTCCACGGCGGCTAACAATGAGCAGTTCTTC. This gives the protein CASSLDSTAANNEQFF. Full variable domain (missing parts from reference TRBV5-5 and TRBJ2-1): DAGVTQSPTHLIKTRGQQVTLRCSPISGHKSVSWYQQVLGQGPQFIFQYYEKEERGRGNFPDRFSARQFPNYSSELNVNALLLGDSALYLCASSLDSTAANNEQFFGPGTRLTVL.

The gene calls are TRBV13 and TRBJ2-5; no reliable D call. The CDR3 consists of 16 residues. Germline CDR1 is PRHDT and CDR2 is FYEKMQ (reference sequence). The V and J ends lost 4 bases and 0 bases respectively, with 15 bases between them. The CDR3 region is CASSYQLQEHQETQYF. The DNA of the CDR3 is TGTGCCAGCAGCTACCAGCTTCAGGAACACCAAGAGACCCAGTACTTC.

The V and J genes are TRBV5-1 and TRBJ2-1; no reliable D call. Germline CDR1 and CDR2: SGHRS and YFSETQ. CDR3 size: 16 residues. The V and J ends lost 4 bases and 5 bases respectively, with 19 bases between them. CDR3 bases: TGCGCCAGCAGCCCCCCCGCTGATAAAAAAAACAATGAGCAGTTCTTC. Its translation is CASSPPADKKNNEQFF.

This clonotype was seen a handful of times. This CDR3 is CARETSESTGELFF. CDR3 DNA sequence: TGTGCCAGGGAAACTAGCGAATCCACCGGGGAGCTGTTTTTT. This chain joins TRBV2 and TRBJ2-2; TRBD2 matches at 7 bases. With 9 bases clipped from V and 4 bases from J, the junction kept 8 bases outside the gene matches. This CDR3 is 14 amino acids long. Looked up from germline, CDR1 is SNHLY and CDR2 is FYNNEI.

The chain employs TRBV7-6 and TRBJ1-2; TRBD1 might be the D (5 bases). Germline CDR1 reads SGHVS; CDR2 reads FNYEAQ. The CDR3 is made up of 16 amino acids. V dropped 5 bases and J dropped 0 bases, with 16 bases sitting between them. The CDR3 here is CASSDTLGRANYGYTF. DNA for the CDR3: TGTGCCAGCAGCGACACTCTGGGGCGAGCTAACTATGGCTACACCTTC.

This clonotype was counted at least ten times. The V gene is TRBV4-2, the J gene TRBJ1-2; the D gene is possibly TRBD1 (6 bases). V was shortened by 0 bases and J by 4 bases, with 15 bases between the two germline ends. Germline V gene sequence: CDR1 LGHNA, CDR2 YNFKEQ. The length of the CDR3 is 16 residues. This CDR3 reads CASSQEGPGASYGYTF. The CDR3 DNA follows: TGTGCCAGCAGCCAAGAAGGGCCAGGGGCGTCCTATGGCTACACCTTC.

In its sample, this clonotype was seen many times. CDR3 sequence (DNA): TGCAGCGTTCGACAGGGGATGAACACTGAAGCTTTCTTT. Encoded protein: CSVRQGMNTEAFF. The chain employs TRBV29-1 and TRBJ1-1, with TRBD1 matching 8 bases. The CDR3 consists of 13 residues. From germline, CDR1 is SQVTM and CDR2 ANQGSEA. The V and J ends lost 5 bases and 0 bases, in that order; junction bases with no gene match: 2.

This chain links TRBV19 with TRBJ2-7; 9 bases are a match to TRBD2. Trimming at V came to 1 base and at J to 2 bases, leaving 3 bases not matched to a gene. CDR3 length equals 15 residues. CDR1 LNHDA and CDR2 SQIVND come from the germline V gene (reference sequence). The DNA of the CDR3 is TGTGCCAGTAGTATAGTAGCGGGAGAGGCCTACGAGCAGTACTTC. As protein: CASSIVAGEAYEQYF. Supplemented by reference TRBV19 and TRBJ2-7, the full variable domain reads DGGITQSPKYLFRKEGQNVTLSCEQNLNHDAMYWYRQDPGQGLRLIYYSQIVNDFQKGDIAEGYSVSREKKESFPLTVTSAQKNPTAFYLCASSIVAGEAYEQYFGPGTRLTVT.

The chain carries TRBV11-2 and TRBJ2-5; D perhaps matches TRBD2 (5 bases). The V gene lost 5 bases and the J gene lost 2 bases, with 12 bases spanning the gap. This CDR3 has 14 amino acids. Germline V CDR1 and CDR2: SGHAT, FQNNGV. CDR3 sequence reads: CASSLWTRQETQYF. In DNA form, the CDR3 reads TGTGCCAGCAGCCTCTGGACTCGACAAGAGACCCAGTACTTC. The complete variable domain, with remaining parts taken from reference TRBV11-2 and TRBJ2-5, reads EAGVAQSPRYKIIEKRQSVAFWCNPISGHATLYWYQQILGQGPKLLIQFQNNGVVDDSQLPKDRFSAERLKGVDSTLKIQPAKLEDSAVYLCASSLWTRQETQYFGPGTRLLVL.

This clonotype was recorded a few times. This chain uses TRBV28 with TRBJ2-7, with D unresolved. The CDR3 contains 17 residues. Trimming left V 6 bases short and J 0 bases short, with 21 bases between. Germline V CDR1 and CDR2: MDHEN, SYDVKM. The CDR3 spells CASSPVVLRPSSYEQYF. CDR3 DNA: TGTGCCAGCAGCCCCGTTGTCCTCAGACCAAGCTCCTACGAGCAGTACTTC.

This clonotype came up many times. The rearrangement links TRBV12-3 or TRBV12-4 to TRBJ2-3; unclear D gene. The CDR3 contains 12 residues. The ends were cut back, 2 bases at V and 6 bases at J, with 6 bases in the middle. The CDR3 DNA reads TGTGCCAGCAGTTTATTGTCCGATACGCAGTATTTT. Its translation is CASSLLSDTQYF.

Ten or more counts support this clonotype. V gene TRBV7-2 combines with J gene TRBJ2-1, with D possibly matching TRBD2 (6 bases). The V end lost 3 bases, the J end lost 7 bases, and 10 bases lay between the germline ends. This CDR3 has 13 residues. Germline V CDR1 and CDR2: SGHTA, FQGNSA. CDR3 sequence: CASSLGLRNEQFF. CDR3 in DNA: TGTGCCAGCAGCTTGGGACTTCGTAATGAGCAGTTCTTC.

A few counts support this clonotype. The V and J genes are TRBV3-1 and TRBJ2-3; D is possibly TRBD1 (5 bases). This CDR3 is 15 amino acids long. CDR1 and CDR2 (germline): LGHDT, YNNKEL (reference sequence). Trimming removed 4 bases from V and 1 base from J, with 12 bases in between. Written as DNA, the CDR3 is TGTGCCAGCAGCCGCCTGGGCAGGGGCACAGATACGCAGTATTTT. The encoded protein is CASSRLGRGTDTQYF.

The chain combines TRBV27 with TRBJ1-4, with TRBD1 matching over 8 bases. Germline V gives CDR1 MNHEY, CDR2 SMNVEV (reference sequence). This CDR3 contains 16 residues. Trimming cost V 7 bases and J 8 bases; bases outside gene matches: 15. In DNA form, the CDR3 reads TGTGCCAGCACCATGACAGGGGCGACGGTTAGGGAAAAACTGTTTTTT. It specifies CASTMTGATVREKLFF.

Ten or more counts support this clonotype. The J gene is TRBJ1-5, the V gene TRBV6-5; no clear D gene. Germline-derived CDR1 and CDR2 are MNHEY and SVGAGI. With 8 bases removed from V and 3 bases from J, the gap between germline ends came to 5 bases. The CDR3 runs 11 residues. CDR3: CASGVNQPQHF. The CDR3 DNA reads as TGTGCCAGCGGTGTCAATCAGCCCCAGCATTTT.

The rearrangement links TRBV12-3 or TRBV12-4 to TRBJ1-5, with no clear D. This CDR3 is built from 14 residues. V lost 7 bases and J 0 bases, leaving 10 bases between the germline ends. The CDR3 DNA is TGTGCCAGCACCCACAAAAATAGCAATCAGCCCCAGCATTTT. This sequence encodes CASTHKNSNQPQHF.

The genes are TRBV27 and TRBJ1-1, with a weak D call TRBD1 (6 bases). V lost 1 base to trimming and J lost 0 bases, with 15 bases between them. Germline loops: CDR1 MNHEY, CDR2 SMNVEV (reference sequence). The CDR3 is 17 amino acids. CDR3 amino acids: CASSLFWTERMNTEAFF. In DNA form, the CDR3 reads TGTGCCAGCAGTTTATTTTGGACAGAGAGAATGAACACTGAAGCTTTCTTT.

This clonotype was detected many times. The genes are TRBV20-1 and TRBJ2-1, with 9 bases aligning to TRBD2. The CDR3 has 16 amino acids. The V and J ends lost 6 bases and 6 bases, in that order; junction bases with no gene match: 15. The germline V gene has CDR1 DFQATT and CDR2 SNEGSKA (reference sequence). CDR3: CSAPTSSGGTSNEQFF. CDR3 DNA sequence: TGCAGTGCCCCCACCTCCAGCGGGGGGACAAGCAATGAGCAGTTCTTC.

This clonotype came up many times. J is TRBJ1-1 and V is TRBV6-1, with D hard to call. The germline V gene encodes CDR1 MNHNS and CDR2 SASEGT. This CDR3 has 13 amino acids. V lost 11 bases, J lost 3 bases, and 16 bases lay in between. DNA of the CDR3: TGTGCCGAATCCAGGACGGATTACACTGAAGCTTTCTTT. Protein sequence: CAESRTDYTEAFF.

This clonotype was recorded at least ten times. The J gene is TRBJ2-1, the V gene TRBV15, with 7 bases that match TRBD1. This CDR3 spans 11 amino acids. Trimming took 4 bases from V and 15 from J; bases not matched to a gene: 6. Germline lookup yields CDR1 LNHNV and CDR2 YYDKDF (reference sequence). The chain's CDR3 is CATSTRTGPFF. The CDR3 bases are TGTGCCACCAGCACCAGGACAGGCCCGTTCTTC. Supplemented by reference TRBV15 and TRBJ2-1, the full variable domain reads DAMVIQNPRYQVTQFGKPVTLSCSQTLNHNVMYWYQQKSSQAPKLLFHYYDKDFNNEADTPDNFQSRRPNTSFCFLDIRSPGLGDTAMYLCATSTRTGPFFGPGTRLTVL.

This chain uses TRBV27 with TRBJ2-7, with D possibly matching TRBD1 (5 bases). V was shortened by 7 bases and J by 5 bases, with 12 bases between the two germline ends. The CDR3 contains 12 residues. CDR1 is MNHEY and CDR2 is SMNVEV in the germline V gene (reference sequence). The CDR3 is CASKGRWDEQYF. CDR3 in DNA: TGTGCCAGCAAGGGGCGTTGGGACGAGCAGTACTTC.

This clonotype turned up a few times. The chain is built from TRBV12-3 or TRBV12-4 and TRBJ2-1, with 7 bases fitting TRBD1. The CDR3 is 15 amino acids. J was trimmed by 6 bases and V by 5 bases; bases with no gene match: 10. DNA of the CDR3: TGTGCCAGCAGTGGGGACAGTTTGGCAGGCAATGAGCAGTTCTTC. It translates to CASSGDSLAGNEQFF.

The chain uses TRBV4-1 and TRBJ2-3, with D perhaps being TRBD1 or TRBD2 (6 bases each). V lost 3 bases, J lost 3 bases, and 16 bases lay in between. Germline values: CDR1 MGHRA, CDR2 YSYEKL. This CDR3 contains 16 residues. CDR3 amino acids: CASSQGSGARTDTQYF. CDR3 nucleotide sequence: TGCGCCAGCAGCCAGGGGTCGGGGGCGCGGACAGATACGCAGTATTTT.